The present T cell receptor (beta chain) was sequenced within a study of shared clonotypes between healthy human individuals. Study in general: Donors, aged 18 to 49, were a couple of women and a few men. Overall study results and limits: With few donors, the genetic and exposure-history diversity represented was limited.

The table lists this clone with a count of one. The antigen is undetermined. The CDR3 is 15 residues long. Sequenced by immunoSEQ multiplex PCR; TCRdb stores in-frame clones only, minus some. The sample has 1,400,000 or so clones; less than 99% are singletons. CD4+ cells underwent separation, giving CD45RA+ naive and CD45RA-negative memory subsets. The chain links TRBV21-1 to TRBJ2-7; TRBD1, as called in the table, went unchecked against the DNA. TRBV21-1 is given as a pseudogene. This receptor was identified in a man aged 25 to 40 in good health. Sequenced material: naive CD4+ T cells sorted from blood. This sample's subset: CD45RA+ positively selected. The DNA for the CDR3 is TGTGCCAGCATTTGTGGGGCCCCCCGAAACTACGAGCAGTACTTC. It specifies CASICGAPRNYEQYF.